The present T cell receptor (beta chain) was sequenced within a study of T-cell memory formation after mild COVID-19. Study details: TCR clustering was largely donor specific.

The 5'RACE method, run with constant-segment primers, produced TCR alpha and TCR beta cDNA libraries (carrying sample barcodes and UMIs). TCRdb called the 5' RACE reads again in MiXCR, with one record for every CDR3 protein. Among approximately 400,000 distinct CDR3 sequences, over 15% were seen once, and the ten largest hold about 22%. The CDR3 has 13 amino acids. With 6 bases removed from V and 4 bases from J, the gap between germline ends came to 12 bases. The sample comprised PBMCs or a T cell subset sorted from them (not recorded which). The sequence came from a man aged 18 to 30 who had mild COVID-19 (a few samples of this study predate the infection). Cell type and time point are not known. The chain has TRBV12-3 or TRBV12-4 and TRBJ1-2; TRBD1 is a possible D gene (6 bases). As DNA, the CDR3 is TGTGCCAGCAGGGGGACATCGATCTATGGCTACACCTTC. This codes for CASRGTSIYGYTF.